This T cell receptor beta chain comes out of a study of blood T cell repertoires in COVID-19 (dated by TCRdb to between 2020 and 2021). About the investigation overall: Collaborator samples came from the United States, Italy and Spain and covered acute and convalescent phases of COVID-19. Where HLA class I and class II types were available, the types were taken from metadata supplied by the sample provider, not from assay-based typing. The dataset comprised deeply sampled blood TCRbeta repertoires from subjects exposed to, actively infected with, or recovered from COVID-19. The repertoires were released in a freely available public database intended as a resource for research on the immune response to SARS-CoV-2. A de-identified subject ID, COVID-19 status, age in years and sex were almost always included in the sample metadata. The samples were drawn from two sources: the first 160 participants of the ongoing ImmuneRACE study, and some 1,300 subjects contributed by 6 global collaborators. The prospective study material was composed of cDNA or gDNA derived from T cells, B-cell-depleted T cells, or PBMCs. What the study reported, not specific to this receptor: Clinical and demographic metadata were provided uncurated, with the amount varying by source and participant.

The germline V gene gives CDR1 as MNHEY and CDR2 as SVGEGT. V is trimmed back by 0 bases and J by 5 bases, and the junction contains 13 bases that no gene match accounts for. Inclusive of the bounding cysteine and phenylalanine, the CDR3 is 17 residues long. Only the CDR3 part of the read is kept: 51 bases, read in frame from the first base. Whole blood was collected in K2EDTA tubes by collaborating institutions according to the institutions' own protocols. For TCRbeta analysis, collaborators shipped samples in one of three forms: frozen whole blood, isolated PBMCs, or DNA extracted from either of those sample types. As concerns this clone: It lacks a known antigen. No much larger clonotype is one base removed from it; base qualities were not supplied.

The immunoSEQ Assay, a bias-controlled multiplex PCR, was used to amplify TCRbeta CDR3 regions from genomic DNA. The source study handled its data this way. The number of nucleated cells in each sample was estimated by amplification of reference gene primers within the assay. Sequence reads were collapsed and filtered to measure the absolute abundance of every unique TCRbeta CDR3 rearrangement. For each sample, productive Simpson clonality was calculated by taking the square root of Simpson's diversity index across productive rearrangements. TCRdb obtained this table from immuneACCESS and retained in-frame rearrangements with V and J assigned. These tables miss some clones; where compared with another copy, unresolved V genes account for less than half of the shortfall, and the remainder is unexplained. V, J and clone size are taken as reported in that table, and D and trimming were inferred from the DNA itself. Present in this sample are just under 350,000 clones, about 83% of which were seen just once. The top ten clones comprise almost 3% of the sample.

The sequencing input was peripheral blood. This clonotype was sampled from a man aged 25 to 40 with active or convalescent COVID-19. This chain is built from TRBV6-2 or TRBV6-3 and TRBJ2-7; TRBD2 fits 7 bases in the junction. The DNA is TGTGCCAGCAGTTACTCGTGGGTTGAGGAGCGGGGTGACGAGCAGTACTTC. This gives the protein CASSYSWVEERGDEQYF.